The 30 T cell receptor beta chains presented below share a single source sample, sequenced in a study of identical twins. TCRdb reanalysed the 5' RACE reads using MiXCR and keeps one entry per CDR3 protein. The table shows 1.5 million to 2 million distinct CDR3 sequences, with about 32% occurring only once. The sequenced sample was cord blood. The receptor source for this set is a newborn girl in good health.

This clonotype has more than one count but fewer than ten. V gene TRBV12-3 or TRBV12-4 combines with J gene TRBJ1-1; D ambiguous. V gave up 7 bases and J gave up 4 bases, with 7 bases separating them. The CDR3 covers 11 residues. The DNA for the CDR3 is TGTGCCAGCATGGGTGGCACTGAAGCTTTCTTT. Its translation: CASMGGTEAFF.

Note on this clonotype: This may stem from a read error, because a much larger clone lies one nucleotide away. The chain couples TRBV29-1 to TRBJ1-1, with D unclear. This CDR3 has 12 residues. The V end lost 2 bases, the J end lost 1 base, and 5 bases lay between the germline ends. Germline loops: CDR1 SQVTM, CDR2 ANQGSEA. Here the CDR3 DNA reads TGCAGCGTTGAACACGGGAACACTGAAGCTTTCTTT. It specifies CSVEHGNTEAFF.

The chain combines TRBV14 with TRBJ2-7; the match to TRBD2 covers 8 bases. The CDR3 is 16 residues long. Looked up from germline, CDR1 is SGHDN and CDR2 is FVKESK. With 3 bases clipped from V and 1 base from J, the junction kept 8 bases outside the gene matches. The CDR3 sequence is CASSHSLGLASYEQYF. The CDR3 coding sequence is TGTGCCAGCAGCCATTCCCTTGGACTAGCTTCCTACGAGCAGTACTTC.

This clonotype was found a few times. The V gene is TRBV7-2, the J gene TRBJ2-1; D perhaps matches TRBD1 (6 bases). The CDR3 sequence is 18 residues long. Germline loops: CDR1 SGHTA, CDR2 FQGNSA. V was cut by 2 bases and J by 2 bases, with 19 bases left in between. The CDR3 is CASSLYPPRGRTYNEQFF. The CDR3, as DNA: TGTGCCAGCAGCTTATACCCTCCCAGGGGAAGAACCTACAATGAGCAGTTCTTC.

A word on this clonotype: A much larger clone is a single base away; this may be a read error. J is TRBJ2-7 and V is TRBV7-2, with D perhaps being TRBD1 or TRBD2 (5 bases each). Germline V lookup: CDR1 SGHTA, CDR2 FQGNSA. The CDR3 covers 16 residues. In DNA, the CDR3 is TGTGCCGGCAGCTTAACTCCATCGGGGTTAAACAGGGAGCAGTACTTC. Translated: CAGSLTPSGLNREQYF.

The gene calls are TRBV2 and TRBJ2-1; 9 positions agree with TRBD2. Per germline, CDR1 SNHLY and CDR2 FYNNEI. There are 14 residues in the CDR3. V dropped 7 bases and J dropped 4; count of bases not matched to a gene: 5. CDR3 DNA: TGTGCCAGCATAGGCGGGGGGGCATACAATGAGCAGTTCTTC. This sequence encodes CASIGGGAYNEQFF.

The chain employs TRBV27 and TRBJ2-5; 7 bases are a match to TRBD2. This CDR3 has 16 residues. The ends lost 7 bases at V and 11 bases at J; junction bases unmatched: 22. Germline V gene data show CDR1 as MNHEY and CDR2 as SMNVEV (reference sequence). CDR3 nucleotides: TGTGCCAGCACCGACCTGACTAGCTTCTCCCTGAATGAGCAGTACTTC. This translates into CASTDLTSFSLNEQYF.

The rearrangement uses TRBV20-1 and TRBJ2-3; TRBD2 aligns across 14 bases. Per the germline V gene, CDR1 is DFQATT and CDR2 is SNEGSKA (reference sequence). This CDR3 has 18 residues. With 6 bases clipped from V and 7 bases from J, the junction kept 18 bases outside the gene matches. CDR3 DNA sequence: TGCAGTGCCCCGGGACTAGCGGGGGCCACCGCCCCCTTTAATACGCAGTATTTT. It translates to CSAPGLAGATAPFNTQYF.

As to this clonotype: Germline and junction disagree at one end, which may indicate a read error. DNA for the CDR3: TGCAGTGCAATGTGGGGAACCAAACACATTCAGTACTTC. Amino acid sequence: CSAMWGTKHIQYF. The rearrangement uses TRBV20-1 and TRBJ2-4; D remains unclear. The length of the CDR3 is 13 residues. Germline V CDR1 and CDR2: DFQATT, SNEGSKA (reference sequence).

The chain links TRBV20-1 to TRBJ2-7; 9 bases fit TRBD2. The CDR3 length is 13 residues. Germline loops: CDR1 DFQATT, CDR2 SNEGSKA (reference sequence). Trimming took 2 bases from V and 7 from J; bases not matched to a gene: 6. The CDR3 bases are TGCAGTGCTAGACTAGCGGGATACAATGAGCAGTACTTC. Amino acids: CSARLAGYNEQYF.

This clonotype was observed a few times. The V gene is TRBV27, the J gene TRBJ1-2; 7 nucleotides agree with TRBD1. The CDR3 extends over 16 amino acids. Trimming took 3 bases from V and 6 from J; bases not matched to a gene: 13. Germline CDR1 reads MNHEY; CDR2 reads SMNVEV (reference sequence). CDR3 nucleotide sequence: TGTGCCAGCAGTTTTTTAGGGACAGCCCAGGGTAATGGCTACACCTTC. It specifies CASSFLGTAQGNGYTF.

The chain uses TRBV4-1 and TRBJ2-1; D perhaps matches TRBD2 (5 bases). V lost 0 bases to trimming and J lost 13 bases, with 19 bases between them. Germline V CDR1 and CDR2: MGHRA, YSYEKL. The CDR3 sequence is 15 residues long. CDR3 in amino acids: CASSQDPPLNGNQFF. For the CDR3, the DNA is TGCGCCAGCAGCCAAGATCCCCCACTAAACGGGAATCAGTTCTTC.

The rearrangement links TRBV5-4 to TRBJ2-1, with D maybe TRBD2 (5 bases). CDR3 length equals 16 residues. CDR1 and CDR2 from the germline V gene are SGHNT and YYREEE (reference sequence). Trimming left V 3 bases short and J 4 bases short, with 17 bases between. The CDR3 DNA sequence: TGTGCCAGCAGCTCGAACCTAGCTCCTAGGTACAATGAGCAGTTCTTC. Translation gives CASSSNLAPRYNEQFF.

The V and J genes are TRBV11-2 and TRBJ2-1; 9 bases fit TRBD2. Germline V CDR1 and CDR2: SGHAT, FQNNGV. There are 15 residues in the CDR3. V shed 5 bases and J 10 bases; nucleotides not matched to a gene: 12. DNA of the CDR3: TGTGCCAGCAGCACATTAGCGGGGGTGCTCTACGAGCAGTTCTTC. This gives the protein CASSTLAGVLYEQFF.

In regard to this clonotype: The junction does not match germline at one end; this may be a read error. V gene TRBV20-1 combines with J gene TRBJ1-1, with a possible D match to TRBD1 (5 bases). The V gene's germline CDR1 is DFQATT and CDR2 SNEGSKA (reference sequence). This CDR3 has 11 residues. CDR3 in DNA: TGTCGGGCACGGGGCGCCACTGAAGCTTTCTTT. It codes for CRARGATEAFF.

This chain links TRBV20-1 with TRBJ2-6; 7 nucleotides agree with TRBD1. Trimming removed 3 bases from V and 3 bases from J; junction bases left unmatched: 5. From germline, CDR1 is DFQATT and CDR2 SNEGSKA (reference sequence). The CDR3 loop spans 15 amino acids. CDR3 DNA: TGCAGTGCTAGCCCACAGGGGTTTGGGGCCAACGTCCTGACTTTC. This gives the protein CSASPQGFGANVLTF.

This clonotype was counted many times. This rearrangement joins TRBV28 to TRBJ2-3; D may be TRBD2 (5 bases). Germline assignment: CDR1 MDHEN and CDR2 SYDVKM. CDR3 length equals 12 residues. V shed 5 bases and J shed 5 bases, with 8 bases lying between them. CDR3 amino acids: CASSRGRDTQYF. CDR3 bases: TGTGCCAGCAGTCGAGGGCGAGATACGCAGTATTTT.

This chain connects TRBV20-1 to TRBJ2-7; D gene unclear. This CDR3 has 15 amino acids. Trimming took off 1 base at V and 6 bases at J, with 19 bases between the two ends. From germline, CDR1 is DFQATT and CDR2 SNEGSKA (reference sequence). The CDR3 spells CSARVTGLPEGEQYF. As DNA, the CDR3 is TGCAGTGCTAGAGTGACGGGCCTCCCGGAAGGCGAGCAGTACTTC.

This chain joins TRBV12-3 or TRBV12-4 and TRBJ2-2; tentatively, D is TRBD1 (6 bases). V lost 8 bases and J 4 bases, leaving 17 bases between the germline ends. This CDR3 contains 15 residues. The CDR3, as DNA: TGTGCCAGCGGTGGTCCAGGGGTGAGCACCGGGGAGCTGTTTTTT. It specifies CASGGPGVSTGELFF.

The chain recombines TRBV18 with TRBJ1-2; D call uncertain. V was pared by 2 bases and J by 5 bases, with 15 bases between. The CDR3 runs 15 residues. Per the germline V gene, CDR1 is KGHSH and CDR2 is LQKENI. The CDR3 reads CASSPGVSPLYGYTF. CDR3 sequence (DNA): TGTGCCAGCTCACCAGGGGTCTCCCCTCTTTATGGCTACACCTTC. The variable domain in full, with the rest retrieved from reference TRBV18 and TRBJ1-2, is NAGVMQNPRHLVRRRGQEARLRCSPMKGHSHVYWYRQLPEEGLKFMVYLQKENIIDESGMPKERFSAEFPKEGPSILRIQQVVRGDSAAYFCASSPGVSPLYGYTFGSGTRLTVV.

CDR3 loop: CASSLSRDGAGEDQETQYF. The CDR3 region has the DNA TGTGCCAGCAGTTTATCGAGAGACGGAGCGGGAGAGGACCAAGAGACCCAGTACTTC. The rearrangement links TRBV28 to TRBJ2-5; 8 bases agree with TRBD2. V lost 1 base to trimming and J lost 0 bases; unmatched junction nucleotides: 13. The CDR3 runs 19 residues. Germline CDR1 is MDHEN and CDR2 is SYDVKM.

The J gene is TRBJ2-1, the V gene TRBV20-1; D is ambiguous. Germline CDR1 is DFQATT and CDR2 is SNEGSKA (reference sequence). V was pared by 5 bases and J by 2 bases, with 13 bases between. This CDR3 is built from 14 residues. Here the CDR3 DNA reads TGCAGTGCTCCCTTGGCACGCACCTACAATGAGCAGTTCTTC. Encoded protein: CSAPLARTYNEQFF.

The chain uses TRBV14 and TRBJ1-2, with 8 positions matching TRBD1. Germline V gene data show CDR1 as SGHDN and CDR2 as FVKESK. This CDR3 has 15 amino acids. After removal of 4 bases from V and 2 bases from J, the junction contained 6 bases not matched to a gene. The CDR3, as DNA: TGTGCCAGCAGCCCGGACAGGGAAAGGAACTATGGCTACACCTTC. Protein sequence: CASSPDRERNYGYTF.

The table lists this clonotype with a few counts. This sequence joins TRBV6-1 and TRBJ1-2, with a tentative D call TRBD1 (6 bases). Between the trimmed V and J ends, which lost 0 bases and 2 bases, there was a span of 10 bases. The CDR3 contains 15 residues. Germline V gene data show CDR1 as MNHNS and CDR2 as SASEGT. CDR3 residues: CASSEAVGGNYGYTF. The CDR3 nucleotides read TGTGCCAGCAGTGAAGCGGTGGGGGGCAACTATGGCTACACCTTC.

This clonotype showed up many times. The junction does not match germline at one end; this may be a read error. The V gene is TRBV5-1, the J gene TRBJ2-5, with TRBD2 as a possible D gene (6 bases). Germline V gene data show CDR1 as SGHRS and CDR2 as YFSETQ. The length of the CDR3 is 14 residues. CDR3 sequence: CASSLAAGTETQYF. CDR3 sequence (DNA): TGTGCCAGCAGTTTAGCGGCAGGGACGGAGACCCAGTACTTC.

This clonotype was seen a few times. CDR3 nucleotide sequence: TGTGCCACCAGTGATTGGGGGACAGGCGACGATGAGCAGTTCTTC. It codes for CATSDWGTGDDEQFF. The V call is TRBV24-1, the J call TRBJ2-1, with TRBD1 matching over 8 bases. V lost 2 bases to trimming and J lost 8 bases; unmatched junction nucleotides: 7. Germline V gene sequence: CDR1 KGHDR, CDR2 SFDVKD. CDR3 length: 15 amino acids.

The chain has TRBV20-1 and TRBJ1-5; no clear D gene. The CDR3 runs 13 residues. The V gene lost 5 bases and the J gene lost 0 bases, with 8 bases spanning the gap. From germline, CDR1 is DFQATT and CDR2 SNEGSKA (reference sequence). For the CDR3, the DNA is TGCAGTGCTGGAGCCGATAGCAATCAGCCCCAGCATTTT. Protein product: CSAGADSNQPQHF.

The chain has TRBV2 and TRBJ1-1; D not certain. The CDR3 covers 14 residues. Trimming left V 3 bases short and J 4 bases short, with 12 bases between. CDR1 is SNHLY, CDR2 FYNNEI, per germline. The CDR3 DNA is TGTGCCAGCAGTGAGGTCGGCGGACGCACTGAAGCTTTCTTT. Residues: CASSEVGGRTEAFF.

This clonotype has a count of ten or more. The chain has TRBV10-3 and TRBJ1-2; no reliable D call. V dropped 2 bases and J dropped 8 bases, with 6 bases sitting between them. The CDR3 covers 11 residues. Germline CDR1 is ENHRY and CDR2 is SYGVKD. The CDR3 reads CAISEGRGYTF. CDR3 DNA: TGTGCCATCAGTGAGGGGCGCGGCTACACCTTC.

This clonotype came up many times. This rearrangement joins TRBV5-1 to TRBJ1-2; TRBD1 is a possible D gene (6 bases). This CDR3 has 13 amino acids. CDR1 and CDR2 from the germline V gene are SGHRS and YFSETQ. Deletions cut 1 base from V and 7 bases from J, with 11 bases between. CDR3 nucleotides: TGCGCCAGCAGCTTGTCAGGGGAACGTGGCTACACCTTC. This translates into CASSLSGERGYTF.